The clone carrying this TCR beta chain was picked up a small number of times. The V gene's germline CDR1 is SGHRS and CDR2 YFSETQ. V trimming: 4 bases; J trimming: 3 bases; junction bases outside the gene matches: 9. The CDR3 sequence is 16 residues long. Here immunoSEQ multiplex PCR was the method, and the copy in TCRdb shows in-frame clones only, minus some. The repertoire includes a few hundred thousand clones, 75% to 85% of them detected once, and around 14% sits in the top ten. The data were obtained in a study of blood T cell repertoires in COVID-19. The sequence came from a human donor in a cohort sampled during active COVID-19. This chain joins TRBV5-1 and TRBJ2-7; TRBD1 agrees at 11 bases. Sequencing was performed on peripheral blood. CDR3 sequence: CASSAGTGGLVYEQYF. CDR3 sequence (DNA): TGCGCCAGCAGCGCCGGGACAGGGGGTTTAGTCTACGAGCAGTACTTC.